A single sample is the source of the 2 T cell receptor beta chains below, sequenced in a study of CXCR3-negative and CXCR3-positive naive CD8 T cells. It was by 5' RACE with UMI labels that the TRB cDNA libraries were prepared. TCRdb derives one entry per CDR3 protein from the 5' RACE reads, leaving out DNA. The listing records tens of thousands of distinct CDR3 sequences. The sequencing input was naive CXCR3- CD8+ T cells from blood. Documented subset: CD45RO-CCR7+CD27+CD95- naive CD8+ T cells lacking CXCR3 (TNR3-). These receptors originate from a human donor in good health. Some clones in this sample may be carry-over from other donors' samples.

CDR3 sequence reads: CSVASGPYETQYF. V and J are TRBV29-1 and TRBJ2-5; as DNA is missing, the TRBD2 call by TCRdb cannot be tested. Germline V gene lookup returns CDR1 SQVTM and CDR2 ANQGSEA. The CDR3 extends over 13 amino acids.

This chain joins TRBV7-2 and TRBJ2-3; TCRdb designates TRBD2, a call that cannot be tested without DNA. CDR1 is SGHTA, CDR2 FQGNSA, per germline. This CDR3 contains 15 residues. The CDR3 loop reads CASSLGTSGGDTQYF.